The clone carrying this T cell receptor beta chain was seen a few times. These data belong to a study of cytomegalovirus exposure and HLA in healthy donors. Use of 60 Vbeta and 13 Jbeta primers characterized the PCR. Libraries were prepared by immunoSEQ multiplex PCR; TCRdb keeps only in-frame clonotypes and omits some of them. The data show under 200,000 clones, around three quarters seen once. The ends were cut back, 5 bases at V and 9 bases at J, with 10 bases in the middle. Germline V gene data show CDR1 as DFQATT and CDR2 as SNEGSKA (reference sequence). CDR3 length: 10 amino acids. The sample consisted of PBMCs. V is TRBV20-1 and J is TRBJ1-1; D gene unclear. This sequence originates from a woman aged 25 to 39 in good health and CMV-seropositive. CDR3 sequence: CSAHREKAFF. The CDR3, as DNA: TGCAGTGCTCATCGGGAGAAAGCTTTCTTT.